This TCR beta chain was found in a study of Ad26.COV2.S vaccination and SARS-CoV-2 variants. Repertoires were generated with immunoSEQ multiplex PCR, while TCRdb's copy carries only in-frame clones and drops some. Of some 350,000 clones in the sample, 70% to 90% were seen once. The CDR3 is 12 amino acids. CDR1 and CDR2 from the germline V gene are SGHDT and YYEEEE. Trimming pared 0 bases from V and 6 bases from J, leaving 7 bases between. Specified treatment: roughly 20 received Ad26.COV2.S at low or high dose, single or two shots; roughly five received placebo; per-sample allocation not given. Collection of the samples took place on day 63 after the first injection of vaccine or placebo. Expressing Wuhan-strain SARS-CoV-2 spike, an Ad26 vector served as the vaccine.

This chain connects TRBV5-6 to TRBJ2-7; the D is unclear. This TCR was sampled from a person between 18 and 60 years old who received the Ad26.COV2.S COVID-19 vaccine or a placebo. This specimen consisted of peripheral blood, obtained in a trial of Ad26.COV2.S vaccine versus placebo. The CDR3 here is CASSLARREQYF. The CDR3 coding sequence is TGTGCCAGCAGCTTGGCTAGGCGCGAGCAGTACTTC.